This TCR beta chain emerged from a study of blood T cell repertoires in COVID-19. About the research overall: Material from acute and convalescent COVID-19 was sourced from the United States, Italy and Spain.

The assay was immunoSEQ multiplex PCR, and TCRdb's table has in-frame clones only and misses some. Altogether 85,000 to 130,000 clones are present, around 85% being singletons, with the ten largest covering approximately 2.5%. This study enrolled people aged about 18 to 100 from about two dozen US geographic areas. The receptor's source is a woman aged 45-59 years who had recovered from COVID-19. The specimen was PBMCs or T cells enriched from blood (not recorded which).

This CDR3 reads CASRTGGVINYYGYTF. Written as DNA, the CDR3 is TGTGCCAGCAGGACAGGGGGCGTAATTAATTACTATGGCTACACCTTC. V gene TRBV28 combines with J gene TRBJ1-2; 10 nucleotides match TRBD1. The CDR3 extends over 16 amino acids. Germline loops: CDR1 MDHEN, CDR2 SYDVKM. V dropped 6 bases and J dropped 3; count of bases not matched to a gene: 10.